The 2 T cell receptor beta chains presented below share a single source sample, sequenced in a study of blood T cell repertoires in COVID-19. Generated by immunoSEQ multiplex PCR, the TCRdb table keeps only in-frame clones and is missing some. The table includes about 130,000 clones, approximately 80% detected once. The sample comprised peripheral blood. Source of these receptors: a woman aged 45-65 years with acute or convalescent COVID-19.

This clone appeared once. V is TRBV5-1 and J is TRBJ2-5; D uncertain. Germline V gives CDR1 SGHRS, CDR2 YFSETQ. V was cut by 4 bases and J by 2 bases, with 12 bases left in between. The CDR3 runs 14 residues. The CDR3 DNA reads as TGCGCCAGCAGCACAGACGGTTTTCAAGAGACCCAGTACTTC. Translated: CASSTDGFQETQYF.

The chain uses TRBV10-3 and TRBJ2-3, with TRBD2 identical over 7 bases. Germline trimming cut 6 bases from V and 5 bases from J; bases unmatched to any gene: 14. The V gene's germline CDR1 is ENHRY and CDR2 SYGVKD. This CDR3 spans 16 amino acids. CDR3 loop: CAIRGFVRGSKDTQYF. Here the CDR3 DNA reads TGTGCCATCAGAGGGTTTGTGCGGGGGTCAAAAGATACGCAGTATTTT.